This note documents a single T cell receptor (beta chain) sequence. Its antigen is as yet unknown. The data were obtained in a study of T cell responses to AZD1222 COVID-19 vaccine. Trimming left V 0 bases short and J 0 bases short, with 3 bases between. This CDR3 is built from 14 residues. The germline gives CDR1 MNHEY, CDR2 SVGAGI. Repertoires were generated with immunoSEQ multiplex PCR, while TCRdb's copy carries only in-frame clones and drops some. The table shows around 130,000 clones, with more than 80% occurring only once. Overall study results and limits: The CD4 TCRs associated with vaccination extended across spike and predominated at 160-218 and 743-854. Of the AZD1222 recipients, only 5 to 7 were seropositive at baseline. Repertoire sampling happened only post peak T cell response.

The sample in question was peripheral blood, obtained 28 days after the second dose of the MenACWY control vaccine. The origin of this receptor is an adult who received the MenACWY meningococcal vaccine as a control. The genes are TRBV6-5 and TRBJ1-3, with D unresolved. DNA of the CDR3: TGTGCCAGCAGTTACTCGAACTCTGGAAACACCATATATTTT. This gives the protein CASSYSNSGNTIYF.